Below are 10 T cell receptor beta chains sequenced from a single sample in a study of early T cells in non-severe SARS-CoV-2 infection. TCRdb processed the 5' RACE reads anew with MiXCR; each CDR3 protein has one entry. The data show fewer than 90,000 distinct CDR3 sequences, around 15% seen once. Sequencing input: whole blood. The receptors come from an adult who was a healthcare worker with PCR-confirmed SARS-CoV-2 infection or an uninfected control (not recorded which).

This clonotype was counted between two and nine times. The chain employs TRBV11-1 and TRBJ1-1; a possible D gene is TRBD1 (5 bases). CDR1 is SGHAT, CDR2 FQDESV, per germline (reference sequence). Trimming removed 3 bases from V and 5 bases from J, with 16 bases in between. This CDR3 spans 15 amino acids. In DNA form, the CDR3 reads TGTGCCAGCAGCTTTGGTGGGGGAGGTATGACTGAAGCTTTCTTT. It is translated as CASSFGGGGMTEAFF. The full variable domain, with the rest looked up from reference TRBV11-1 and TRBJ1-1, is EAEVAQSPRYKITEKSQAVAFWCDPISGHATLYWYRQILGQGPELLVQFQDESVVDDSQLPKDRFSAERLKGVDSTLKIQPAELGDSAMYLCASSFGGGGMTEAFFGQGTRLTVV.

This clonotype showed up just a few times. The chain couples TRBV6-1 to TRBJ2-2; 7 nucleotides line up with TRBD2. The CDR3 covers 16 residues. V lost 4 bases and J lost 1; bases outside the gene matches: 6. Germline V gene sequence: CDR1 MNHNS, CDR2 SASEGT. This CDR3 reads CASSANLAGNTGELFF. The CDR3 bases are TGTGCCAGCAGTGCTAATTTAGCGGGGAACACCGGGGAGCTGTTTTTT.

The rearrangement links TRBV7-9 to TRBJ1-1; no clear D. Germline CDR1 and CDR2: SEHNR and FQNEAQ (reference sequence). V was shortened by 1 base and J by 8 bases, with 8 bases between the two germline ends. The CDR3 is 12 residues long. The CDR3 DNA reads as TGTGCCAGCAGCTTAGATAAGGTAGAAGCTTTCTTT. Its translation: CASSLDKVEAFF. Using reference TRBV7-9 and TRBJ1-1 for the parts outside the CDR3, the full variable domain is DTGVSQNPRHKITKRGQNVTFRCDPISEHNRLYWYRQTLGQGPEFLTYFQNEAQLEKSRLLSDRFSAERPKGSFSTLEIQRTEQGDSAMYLCASSLDKVEAFFGQGTRLTVV.

This clonotype was detected ten times or more. This sequence joins TRBV10-2 and TRBJ2-5; D ambiguous. Germline loops: CDR1 WSHSY, CDR2 SAAADI. V was shortened by 8 bases and J by 4 bases, with 14 bases between the two germline ends. The CDR3 length is 13 residues. The CDR3 DNA is TGCGCCAGCCGAGACACCCAAATAGAGACCCAGTACTTC. Amino acids: CASRDTQIETQYF.

The sample holds a few counts of this clonotype. The chain is built from TRBV10-3 and TRBJ2-3; 8 positions agree with TRBD2. The V gene's germline CDR1 is ENHRY and CDR2 SYGVKD. With V trimmed by 7 bases and J by 0 bases, 3 bases remained unmatched. This CDR3 comprises 14 residues. The CDR3 sequence is CAIKTSGSTDTQYF. The CDR3 DNA reads as TGTGCCATCAAAACTAGCGGTAGCACAGATACGCAGTATTTT.

This clonotype has a count of ten or more. This sequence joins TRBV6-5 and TRBJ2-3, with 15 bases that match TRBD2. Germline V gene lookup returns CDR1 MNHEY and CDR2 SVGAGI. The CDR3 is 18 amino acids. V lost 4 bases and J lost 0; bases outside the gene matches: 5. In DNA, the CDR3 is TGTGCCAGCAGTTTGGGACTAGCGGGGGGTTCTAGCACAGATACGCAGTATTTT. Its protein product is CASSLGLAGGSSTDTQYF.

This clonotype showed up just a few times. The rearrangement links TRBV7-2 to TRBJ1-1, with D unresolved. Germline V gene sequence: CDR1 SGHTA, CDR2 FQGNSA. V was shortened by 1 base and J by 8 bases, with 11 bases between the two germline ends. The CDR3 consists of 13 residues. CDR3 region: CASSLGAGQEAFF. The CDR3 nucleotides read TGTGCCAGCAGCTTAGGGGCAGGCCAAGAAGCTTTCTTT.

The rearrangement links TRBV19 to TRBJ1-1, with D possibly being TRBD1 (6 bases). The CDR3 runs 13 residues. Germline loops: CDR1 LNHDA, CDR2 SQIVND (reference sequence). V lost 3 bases, J lost 10 bases, and 15 bases lay in between. DNA for the CDR3: TGTGCCAGTAGTATGACAGCGGGACAACGAGCTTTCTTT. Translated: CASSMTAGQRAFF.

This clonotype was observed a few times. V gene TRBV6-1 combines with J gene TRBJ2-1; possible D gene TRBD1, 6 bases. Deletions cut 10 bases from V and 10 bases from J, with 23 bases between. Per the germline V gene, CDR1 is MNHNS and CDR2 is SASEGT. The CDR3 is 14 residues long. This CDR3 reads CATRIGTHDTEQFF. The CDR3 nucleotides are TGTGCCACCCGTATTGGGACACACGATACGGAGCAGTTCTTC.

This chain links TRBV28 with TRBJ2-7; 7 positions agree with TRBD1. The CDR3 consists of 14 residues. V gave up 6 bases and J gave up 9 bases; unmatched junction bases: 14. Germline values: CDR1 MDHEN, CDR2 SYDVKM. The CDR3 sequence is CASRSTGTAFRQYF. In nucleotides, the CDR3 is TGTGCCAGCAGATCTACCGGGACAGCGTTCAGGCAGTACTTC.